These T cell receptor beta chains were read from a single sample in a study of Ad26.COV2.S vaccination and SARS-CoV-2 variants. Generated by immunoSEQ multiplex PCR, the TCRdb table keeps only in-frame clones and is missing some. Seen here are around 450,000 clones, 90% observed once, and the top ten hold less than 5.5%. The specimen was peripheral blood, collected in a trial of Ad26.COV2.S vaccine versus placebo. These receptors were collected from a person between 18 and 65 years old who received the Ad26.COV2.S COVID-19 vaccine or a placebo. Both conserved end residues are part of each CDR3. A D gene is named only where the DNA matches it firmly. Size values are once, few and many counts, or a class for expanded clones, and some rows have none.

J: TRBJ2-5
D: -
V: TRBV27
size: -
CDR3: CASSRPGETQYF
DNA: TGTGCCAGCAGTCGCCCGGGGGAGACCCAGTACTTC

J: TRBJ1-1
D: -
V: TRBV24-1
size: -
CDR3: CATSGKRGAHTEAFF
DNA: TGTGCCACCAGTGGTAAAAGGGGGGCTCACACTGAAGCTTTCTTT

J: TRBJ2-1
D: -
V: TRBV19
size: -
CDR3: CASSIAGVNNEQFF
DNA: TGTGCCAGTAGTATAGCGGGAGTCAACAATGAGCAGTTCTTC

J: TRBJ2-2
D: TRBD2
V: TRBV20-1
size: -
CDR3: CSASGTSGRNTGELFF
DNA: TGCAGTGCTAGTGGGACTAGCGGGAGGAACACCGGGGAGCTGTTTTTT

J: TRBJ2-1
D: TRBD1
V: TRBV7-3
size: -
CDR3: CASSPTGGSYNEQFF
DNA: TGTGCCAGCAGCCCCACAGGGGGCTCTTACAATGAGCAGTTCTTC

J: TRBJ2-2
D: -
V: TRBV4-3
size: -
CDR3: CASSQAGNTGELFF
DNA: TGCGCCAGCAGCCAAGCGGGGAACACCGGGGAGCTGTTTTTT

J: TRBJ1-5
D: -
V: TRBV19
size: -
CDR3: CASSIGQATAIGQPQHF
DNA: TGTGCCAGTAGTATTGGTCAGGCTACGGCTATAGGTCAGCCCCAGCATTTT

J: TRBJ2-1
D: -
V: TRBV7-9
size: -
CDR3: CASSFGLVPYNEQFF
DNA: TGTGCCAGCAGCTTTGGCCTAGTCCCCTACAATGAGCAGTTCTTC

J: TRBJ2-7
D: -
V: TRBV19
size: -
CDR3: CASSISPYEQYF
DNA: TGTGCCAGTAGTATCTCGCCCTACGAGCAGTACTTC

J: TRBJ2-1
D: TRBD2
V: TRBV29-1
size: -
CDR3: CSAPLAGGGGEFF
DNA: TGCAGCGCCCCACTAGCGGGAGGGGGCGGGGAGTTCTTC

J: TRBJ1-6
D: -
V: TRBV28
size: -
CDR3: CASSFPGGVKNSPLHF
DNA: TGTGCCAGCAGTTTCCCGGGGGGTGTAAAGAATTCACCCCTCCACTTT

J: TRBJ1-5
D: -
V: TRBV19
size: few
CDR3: CASSAGRDQPQHF
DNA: TGTGCCAGTAGTGCCGGCCGGGATCAGCCCCAGCATTTT

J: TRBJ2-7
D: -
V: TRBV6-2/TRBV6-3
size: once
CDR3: CASSYRVWTKSSYEQYF
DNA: TGTGCCAGCAGTTATCGGGTCTGGACAAAGAGCTCCTACGAGCAGTACTTC

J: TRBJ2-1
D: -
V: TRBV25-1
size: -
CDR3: CASSDWGRAQFF
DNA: TGTGCCAGCAGTGACTGGGGTAGGGCGCAGTTCTTC

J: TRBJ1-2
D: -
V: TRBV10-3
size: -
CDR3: CAISGSGNYGYTF
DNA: TGTGCCATCAGTGGATCAGGGAACTATGGCTACACCTTC

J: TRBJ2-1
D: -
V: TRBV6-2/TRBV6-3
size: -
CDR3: CASSYGGVTYNEQFF
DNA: TGTGCCAGCAGTTATGGGGGAGTGACCTACAATGAGCAGTTCTTC

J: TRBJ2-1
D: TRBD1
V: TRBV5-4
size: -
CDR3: CASSLGGGGGRNYNEQFF
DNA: TGTGCCAGCAGCTTGGGAGGGGGCGGCGGGCGAAACTACAATGAGCAGTTCTTC

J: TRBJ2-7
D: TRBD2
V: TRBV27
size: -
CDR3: CASTGGSGEQYF
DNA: TGTGCCAGCACAGGCGGGAGTGGCGAGCAGTACTTC

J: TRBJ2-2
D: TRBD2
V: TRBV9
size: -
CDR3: CASSVAIFGEGWTGELFF
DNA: TGTGCCAGCAGCGTAGCGATATTTGGGGAGGGCTGGACCGGGGAGCTGTTTTTT

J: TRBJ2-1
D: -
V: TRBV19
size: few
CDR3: CASQGGRESPYNEQFF
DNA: TGTGCCTCACAGGGTGGGCGGGAGTCCCCCTACAATGAGCAGTTCTTC

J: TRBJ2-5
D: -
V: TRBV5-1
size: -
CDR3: CASSLGAGTKNQETQYF
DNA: TGCGCCAGCAGCTTGGGGGCGGGAACAAAAAACCAAGAGACCCAGTACTTC

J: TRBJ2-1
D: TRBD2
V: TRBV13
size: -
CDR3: CASSPDPGSGMKAYNEQFF
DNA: TGTGCCAGCAGCCCAGACCCCGGGAGCGGGATGAAGGCCTACAATGAGCAGTTCTTC

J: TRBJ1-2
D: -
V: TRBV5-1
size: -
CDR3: CASSLDSGTFYGYTF
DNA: TGCGCCAGCAGCTTAGATTCCGGGACCTTCTATGGCTACACCTTC

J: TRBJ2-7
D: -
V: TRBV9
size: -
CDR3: CASSVAGTSSYEQYF
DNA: TGTGCCAGCAGCGTAGCTGGCACCAGCTCCTACGAGCAGTACTTC

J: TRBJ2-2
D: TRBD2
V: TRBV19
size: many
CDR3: CASSTGLANTGELFF
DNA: TGTGCCAGTAGTACCGGACTAGCGAACACCGGGGAGCTGTTTTTT

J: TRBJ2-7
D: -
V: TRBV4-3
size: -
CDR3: CASSQVRGMAYEQYF
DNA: TGCGCCAGCAGCCAAGTAAGGGGGATGGCCTACGAGCAGTACTTC

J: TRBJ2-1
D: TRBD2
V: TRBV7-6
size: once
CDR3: CASSRLAGGSYNEQFF
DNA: TGTGCCAGCAGTCGACTAGCGGGAGGGTCCTACAATGAGCAGTTCTTC

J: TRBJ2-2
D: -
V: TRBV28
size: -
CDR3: CASRDTGELFF
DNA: TGTGCCAGCAGGGACACCGGGGAGCTGTTTTTT

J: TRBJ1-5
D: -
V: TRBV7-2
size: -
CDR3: CASSYVGGGGNQPQHF
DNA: TGTGCCAGCAGCTACGTGGGGGGTGGAGGCAATCAGCCCCAGCATTTT

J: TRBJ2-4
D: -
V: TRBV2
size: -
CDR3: CASRSGYIQYF
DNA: TGTGCCAGCCGAAGCGGGTACATTCAGTACTTC

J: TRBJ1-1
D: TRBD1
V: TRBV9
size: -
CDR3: CASTGQGDTEAFF
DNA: TGTGCCAGCACGGGACAGGGGGACACTGAAGCTTTCTTT

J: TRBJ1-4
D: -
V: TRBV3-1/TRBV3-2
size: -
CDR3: CASSRDGRREKLFF
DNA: TGTGCCAGCAGCCGCGACGGAAGAAGGGAAAAACTGTTTTTT

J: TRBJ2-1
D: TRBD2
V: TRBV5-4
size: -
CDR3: CASSYRTSGRGNEQFF
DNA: TGTGCCAGCAGCTATCGAACTAGCGGGAGGGGCAATGAGCAGTTCTTC

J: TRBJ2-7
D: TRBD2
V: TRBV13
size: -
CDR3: CASSPRREGRYEQYF
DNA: TGTGCCAGCAGCCCACGGAGGGAGGGCCGGTACGAGCAGTACTTC

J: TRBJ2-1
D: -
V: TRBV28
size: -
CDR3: CASSLIDYNEQFF
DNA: TGTGCCAGCAGTTTAATCGACTACAATGAGCAGTTCTTC

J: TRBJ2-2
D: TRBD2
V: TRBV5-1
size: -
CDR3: CASSLGGTSGSYTGELFF
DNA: TGCGCCAGCAGCCTGGGCGGGACTAGCGGGAGTTATACCGGGGAGCTGTTTTTT

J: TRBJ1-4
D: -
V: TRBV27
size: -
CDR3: CASSLLSQTAEGEKLFF
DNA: TGTGCCAGCAGTTTACTGAGCCAGACAGCGGAGGGTGAAAAACTGTTTTTT

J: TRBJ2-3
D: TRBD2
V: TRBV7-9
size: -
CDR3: CASSLTSGRATDTQYF
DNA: TGTGCCAGCAGCTTAACTAGCGGGAGGGCCACAGATACGCAGTATTTT

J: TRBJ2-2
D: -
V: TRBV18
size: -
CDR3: CASSPLVQGTGELFF
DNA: TGTGCCAGCTCACCACTCGTACAGGGCACCGGGGAGCTGTTTTTT

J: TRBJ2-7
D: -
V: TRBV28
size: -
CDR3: CASSFRGVQYEQYF
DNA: TGTGCCAGCAGTTTTAGAGGGGTTCAGTACGAGCAGTACTTC

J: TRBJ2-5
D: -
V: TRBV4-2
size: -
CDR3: CASSQDQSGEETQYF
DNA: TGTGCCAGCAGCCAAGATCAATCGGGGGAAGAGACCCAGTACTTC

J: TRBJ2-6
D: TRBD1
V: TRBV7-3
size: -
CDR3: CASSRGQGMGSGANVLTF
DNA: TGTGCCAGCAGCCGAGGACAGGGAATGGGCTCTGGGGCCAACGTCCTGACTTTC

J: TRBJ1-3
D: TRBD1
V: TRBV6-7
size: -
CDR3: CASSYSLGQGGNTIYF
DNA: TGTGCCAGCAGTTACTCTCTGGGACAGGGTGGAAACACCATATATTTT

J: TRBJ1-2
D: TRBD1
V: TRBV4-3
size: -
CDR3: CASSQDRGGAGFGYTF
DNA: TGCGCCAGCAGCCAAGATCGAGGGGGCGCGGGGTTTGGCTACACCTTC

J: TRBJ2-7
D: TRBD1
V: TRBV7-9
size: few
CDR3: CASSLGGQKYEQYF
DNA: TGTGCCAGCAGCTTAGGGGGACAGAAGTACGAGCAGTACTTC

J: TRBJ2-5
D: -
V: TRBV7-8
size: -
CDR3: CASKTGRVDLETQYF
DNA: TGTGCCAGCAAAACCGGCAGGGTCGACTTGGAGACCCAGTACTTC

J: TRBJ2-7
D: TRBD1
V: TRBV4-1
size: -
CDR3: CASSQAPGQGTYEQYF
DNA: TGCGCCAGCAGCCAGGCTCCGGGACAGGGAACCTACGAGCAGTACTTC

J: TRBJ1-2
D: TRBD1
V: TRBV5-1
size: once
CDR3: CASSLRTGSVQGYTF
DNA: TGCGCCAGCAGCTTAAGGACAGGGTCGGTGCAGGGCTACACCTTC

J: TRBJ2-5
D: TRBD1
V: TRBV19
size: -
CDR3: CASSTSGQEQETQYF
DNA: TGTGCCAGTAGTACCTCAGGACAGGAACAAGAGACCCAGTACTTC

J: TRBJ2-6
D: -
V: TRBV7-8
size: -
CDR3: CASSLGSSGANVLTF
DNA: TGTGCCAGCAGCCTTGGGAGCTCTGGGGCCAACGTCCTGACTTTC

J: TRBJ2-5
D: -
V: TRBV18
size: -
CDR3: CASSTGSQETQYF
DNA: TGTGCCAGCTCAACAGGGAGCCAAGAGACCCAGTACTTC